The next 12 T cell receptor beta chains were all read from a single sample in a study of OX40 agonist ivuxolimab in advanced cancers. Using immunoSEQ multiplex PCR, the repertoire was profiled, and TCRdb retains in-frame clones only, with some absent. Seen here are around 72,000 clones, around 87% observed once, and the top ten hold around 0.92%. The specimen was CD4+ or CD8+ T cells sorted from blood, collected in a trial of the OX40 agonist ivuxolimab. All receptors come from an adult with an advanced solid tumor such as melanoma, head and neck, liver or kidney cancer.

The chain carries TRBV7-2 and TRBJ2-5; D ambiguous. Germline V lookup: CDR1 SGHTA, CDR2 FQGNSA. Trimming shortened V by 1 base and J by 4 bases, and 7 bases separated the two germline ends. The CDR3 spans 13 residues. The DNA for the CDR3 is TGTGCCAGCAGCTTAGGGGTAGCAGAGACCCAGTACTTC. It is translated as CASSLGVAETQYF. Combining the CDR3 with reference TRBV7-2 and TRBJ2-5 gives the whole variable domain GAGVSQSPSNKVTEKGKDVELRCDPISGHTALYWYRQSLGQGLEFLIYFQGNSAPDKSGLPSDRFSAERTGGSVSTLTIQRTQQEDSAVYLCASSLGVAETQYFGPGTRLLVL.

The J gene is TRBJ2-5, the V gene TRBV11-3, with TRBD2 matching over 16 bases. CDR1 is SGHNT and CDR2 is YENEEA in the germline V gene. After removal of 8 bases from V and 4 bases from J, the junction contained 7 bases not matched to a gene. The CDR3 is 16 amino acids. The CDR3 protein is CASGTSGRAAGETQYF. Written as DNA, the CDR3 is TGTGCCAGCGGGACTAGCGGGAGGGCCGCTGGAGAGACCCAGTACTTC.

This clone came up once. The rearrangement links TRBV6-5 to TRBJ2-3; 8 bases are shared with TRBD1. Germline V lookup: CDR1 MNHEY, CDR2 SVGAGI. The length of the CDR3 is 16 residues. The junction had 5 bases not matched to a gene; V was cut back by 0 bases and J by 3 bases. CDR3 nucleotide sequence: TGTGCCAGCAGTTACTCCAGGACAGGGTGGACAGATACGCAGTATTTT. It codes for CASSYSRTGWTDTQYF.

The chain employs TRBV7-3 and TRBJ2-3, with TRBD2 matching 16 bases. The CDR3 is made up of 21 amino acids. CDR1 and CDR2 from the germline V gene are SGHTA and FQGTGA. Germline trimming cut 5 bases from V and 0 bases from J; bases unmatched to any gene: 14. The CDR3 DNA is TGTGCCAGCAGCACAAGGTCGCGTGGGACTAGCGGGAGGGCTAGCACAGATACGCAGTATTTT. This translates into CASSTRSRGTSGRASTDTQYF.

CDR3 protein: CASSPVPNSPLHF. DNA of the CDR3: TGTGCCAGCAGCCCAGTCCCCAATTCACCCCTCCACTTT. The chain employs TRBV9 and TRBJ1-6; D gene ambiguous. The CDR3 loop spans 13 amino acids. The ends were cut back, 4 bases at V and 7 bases at J, with 9 bases in the middle. The germline gives CDR1 SGDLS, CDR2 YYNGEE.

This sequence joins TRBV5-8 and TRBJ2-1, with TRBD2 identical over 8 bases. Per the germline V gene, CDR1 is SGHTS and CDR2 is YDEGEE. The V segment lost 4 bases and the J segment 10 bases; nucleotides outside the gene matches: 4. This CDR3 has 12 residues. CDR3 loop: CASSRGLAEQFF. Here the CDR3 DNA reads TGTGCCAGCAGCCGTGGACTAGCCGAGCAGTTCTTC.

The chain uses TRBV28 and TRBJ2-3; the D is unclear. The length of the CDR3 is 14 residues. V shed 3 bases and J shed 1 base, with 8 bases lying between them. Per germline, CDR1 MDHEN and CDR2 SYDVKM. The chain's CDR3 is CASSLDQGTDTQYF. For the CDR3, the DNA is TGTGCCAGCAGTTTGGATCAAGGCACAGATACGCAGTATTTT.

The chain joins TRBV6-5 to TRBJ2-1; 9 bases are a match to TRBD1. Germline lookup yields CDR1 MNHEY and CDR2 SVGAGI. Germline trimming cut 2 bases from V and 6 bases from J; bases unmatched to any gene: 5. The CDR3 length is 15 residues. The CDR3: CASSYPGQGSNEQFF. DNA for the CDR3: TGTGCCAGCAGTTACCCGGGACAGGGTAGCAATGAGCAGTTCTTC.

The CDR3 here is CASRLRGSSGLYRDEQFF. The CDR3 DNA follows: TGTGCCAGCAGACTTAGAGGCTCTAGCGGCCTCTACCGCGATGAGCAGTTCTTC. V gene TRBV7-8 combines with J gene TRBJ2-1; 7 positions match TRBD2. The CDR3 has 18 amino acids. The germline V gene encodes CDR1 SGHVS and CDR2 FQNEAQ. V trimming: 6 bases; J trimming: 8 bases; junction bases outside the gene matches: 22.

This chain joins TRBV7-9 and TRBJ1-2, with D tentatively TRBD1 (5 bases). Trimming stripped 5 bases from V and 4 bases from J, with 20 bases between. CDR3 length: 16 residues. Germline loops: CDR1 SEHNR, CDR2 FQNEAQ (reference sequence). The CDR3 sequence is CASSRRDGVSLYGYTF. The DNA of the CDR3 is TGTGCCAGCAGCCGACGGGACGGCGTAAGCCTCTATGGCTACACCTTC.

J is TRBJ2-5 and V is TRBV6-1; TRBD1 is a possible D gene (5 bases). Trimming took 6 bases from V and 0 from J, leaving 11 bases between them. The CDR3 length is 14 residues. Looked up from germline, CDR1 is MNHNS and CDR2 is SASEGT. In DNA form, the CDR3 reads TGTGCCAGCAGGAAGACAGACTACCAAGAGACCCAGTACTTC. Encoded protein: CASRKTDYQETQYF.

The J gene is TRBJ2-1, the V gene TRBV19, with D uncertain. Germline V gene lookup returns CDR1 LNHDA and CDR2 SQIVND (reference sequence). The V and J ends lost 1 base and 0 bases respectively, with 7 bases between them. CDR3 length equals 15 residues. CDR3: CASSIGAYSYNEQFF. The CDR3 DNA sequence: TGTGCCAGTAGTATAGGGGCTTACTCCTACAATGAGCAGTTCTTC.